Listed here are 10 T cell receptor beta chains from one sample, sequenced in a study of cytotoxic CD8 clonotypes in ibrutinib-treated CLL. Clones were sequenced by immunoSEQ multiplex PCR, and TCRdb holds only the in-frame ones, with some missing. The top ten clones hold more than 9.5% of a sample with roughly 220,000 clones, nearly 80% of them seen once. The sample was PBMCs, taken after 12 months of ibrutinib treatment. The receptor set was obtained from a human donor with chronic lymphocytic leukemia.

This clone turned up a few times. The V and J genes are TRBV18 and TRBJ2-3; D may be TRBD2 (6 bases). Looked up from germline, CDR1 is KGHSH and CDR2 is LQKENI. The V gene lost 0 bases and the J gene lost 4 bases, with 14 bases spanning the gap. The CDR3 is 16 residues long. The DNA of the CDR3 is TGTGCCAGCTCACCACCGAACCCCCAGCGGGCAGATACGCAGTATTTT. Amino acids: CASSPPNPQRADTQYF.

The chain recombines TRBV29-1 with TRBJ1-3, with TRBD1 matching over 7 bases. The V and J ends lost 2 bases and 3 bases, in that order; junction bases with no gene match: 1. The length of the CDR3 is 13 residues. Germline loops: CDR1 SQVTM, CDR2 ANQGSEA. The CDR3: CSVERQGGNTIYF. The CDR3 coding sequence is TGCAGCGTTGAAAGACAGGGTGGAAACACCATATATTTT.

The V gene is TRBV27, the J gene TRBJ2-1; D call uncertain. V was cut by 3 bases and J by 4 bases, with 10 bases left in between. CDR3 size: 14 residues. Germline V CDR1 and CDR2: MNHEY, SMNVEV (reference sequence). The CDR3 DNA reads TGTGCCAGCAGTTTCACCGATGGGTACAATGAGCAGTTCTTC. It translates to CASSFTDGYNEQFF.

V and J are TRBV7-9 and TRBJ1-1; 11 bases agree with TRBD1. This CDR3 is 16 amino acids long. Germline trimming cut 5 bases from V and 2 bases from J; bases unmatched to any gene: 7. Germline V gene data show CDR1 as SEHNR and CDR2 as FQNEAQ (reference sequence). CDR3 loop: CASSRWTGGPNTEAFF. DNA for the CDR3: TGTGCCAGCAGCCGATGGACAGGGGGCCCCAACACTGAAGCTTTCTTT.

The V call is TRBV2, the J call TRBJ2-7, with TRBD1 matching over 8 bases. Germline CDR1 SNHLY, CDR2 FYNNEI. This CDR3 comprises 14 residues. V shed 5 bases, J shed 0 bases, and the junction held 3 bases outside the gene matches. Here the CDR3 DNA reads TGTGCCAGCAGTTGGGACAGGTCCTCCTACGAGCAGTACTTC. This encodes CASSWDRSSYEQYF. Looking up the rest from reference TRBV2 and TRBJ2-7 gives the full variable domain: EPEVTQTPSHQVTQMGQEVILRCVPISNHLYFYWYRQILGQKVEFLVSFYNNEISEKSEIFDDQFSVERPDGSNFTLKIRSTKLEDSAMYFCASSWDRSSYEQYFGPGTRLTVT.

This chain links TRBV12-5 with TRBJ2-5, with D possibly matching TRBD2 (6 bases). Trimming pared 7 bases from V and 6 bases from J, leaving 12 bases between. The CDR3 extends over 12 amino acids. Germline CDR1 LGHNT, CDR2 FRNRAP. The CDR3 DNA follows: TGTGCTAGTGCATCCGGGAGCCAGACCCAGTACTTC. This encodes CASASGSQTQYF.

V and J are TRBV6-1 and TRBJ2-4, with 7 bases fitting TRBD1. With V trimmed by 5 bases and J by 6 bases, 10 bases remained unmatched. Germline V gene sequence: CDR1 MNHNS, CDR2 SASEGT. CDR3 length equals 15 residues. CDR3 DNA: TGTGCCAGCAGTCTCTCGACAGGGACGATAAACATTCAGTACTTC. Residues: CASSLSTGTINIQYF.

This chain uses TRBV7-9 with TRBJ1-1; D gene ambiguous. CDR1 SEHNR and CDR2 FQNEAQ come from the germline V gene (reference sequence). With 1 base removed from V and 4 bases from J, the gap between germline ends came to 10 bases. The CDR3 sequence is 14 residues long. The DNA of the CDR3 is TGTGCCAGCAGCTTAGGAGACCTTGGCACTGAAGCTTTCTTT. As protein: CASSLGDLGTEAFF.

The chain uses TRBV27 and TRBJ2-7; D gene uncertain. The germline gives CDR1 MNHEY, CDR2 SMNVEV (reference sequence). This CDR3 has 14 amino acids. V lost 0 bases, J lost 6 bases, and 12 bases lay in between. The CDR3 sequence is CASSLSWAAGEQYF. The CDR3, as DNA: TGTGCCAGCAGTTTATCGTGGGCGGCTGGCGAGCAGTACTTC.

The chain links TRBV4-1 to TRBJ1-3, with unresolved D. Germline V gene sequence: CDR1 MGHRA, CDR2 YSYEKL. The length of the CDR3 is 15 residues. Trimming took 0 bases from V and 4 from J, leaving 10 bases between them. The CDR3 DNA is TGCGCCAGCAGCCAAGATAGTCGAGTGGGAAACACCATATATTTT. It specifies CASSQDSRVGNTIYF.